The 31 T cell receptor beta chains listed next were all sequenced from one sample in a study of PD-L1 blockade in urothelial cancer. Profiled with immunoSEQ multiplex PCR; TCRdb holds only in-frame clones, not every one. The profile shows about 79,000 clones, approximately 83% of them singletons. Indicated time point: pretreatment peripheral blood. This material consisted of PBMCs, taken around atezolizumab (anti-PD-L1) treatment. The receptor set was obtained from a man aged 60-69 years with urothelial cancer.

For the CDR3, the DNA is TGCGCCAGCAGCCATCACAGGGTATCTGGGGCCAACGTCCTGACTTTC. This codes for CASSHHRVSGANVLTF. The chain couples TRBV4-1 to TRBJ2-6, with a possible D match to TRBD1 (6 bases). The V end was cut by 3 bases, the J end by 1 base, with 10 bases between. The germline CDR1 and CDR2 sequences are MGHRA and YSYEKL. The CDR3 loop spans 16 amino acids.

CDR3 protein: CASSPASRIGEQFF. CDR3 bases: TGTGCCAGCTCACCCGCTAGTAGGATAGGTGAGCAGTTCTTC. The chain is built from TRBV18 and TRBJ2-1; D uncertain. Germline V gives CDR1 KGHSH, CDR2 LQKENI. The length of the CDR3 is 14 residues. Trimming took 3 bases from V and 9 from J, leaving 15 bases between them.

The chain has TRBV4-3 and TRBJ2-1, with D perhaps matching TRBD2 (5 bases). The germline V gene has CDR1 LGHNA and CDR2 YSLEER. The CDR3 runs 13 residues. Deletions cut 0 bases from V and 10 bases from J, with 10 bases between. DNA of the CDR3: TGCGCCAGCAGCCAAGATCTACGCGGGGAGCAGTTCTTC. This translates into CASSQDLRGEQFF.

The V gene is TRBV28, the J gene TRBJ2-5, with 9 bases that match TRBD1. The CDR3 has 15 residues. Germline CDR1 reads MDHEN; CDR2 reads SYDVKM. Germline trimming cut 2 bases from V and 5 bases from J; bases unmatched to any gene: 6. CDR3 in DNA: TGTGCCAGCAGTTTACACACAGGGGGCCGGGAGACCCAGTACTTC. Its translation is CASSLHTGGRETQYF.

The V gene is TRBV27, the J gene TRBJ1-2, with 8 positions matching TRBD1. This CDR3 has 15 amino acids. With 5 bases clipped from V and 6 bases from J, the junction kept 11 bases outside the gene matches. Germline values: CDR1 MNHEY, CDR2 SMNVEV (reference sequence). The CDR3 DNA reads as TGTGCCAGCAGTCCACAGGACAGGGTTAAGGATGGCTACACCTTC. Translated: CASSPQDRVKDGYTF.

The V call is TRBV5-1, the J call TRBJ1-2, with 10 bases that match TRBD1. J was trimmed by 5 bases and V by 0 bases; bases with no gene match: 1. The CDR3 sequence is 14 residues long. Per the germline V gene, CDR1 is SGHRS and CDR2 is YFSETQ. The CDR3 nucleotides are TGCGCCAGCAGCTTGGAGGGACAGGGGTATGGCTACACCTTC. It yields the protein CASSLEGQGYGYTF.

The chain employs TRBV5-1 and TRBJ2-5, with 8 bases that match TRBD1. Germline CDR1 and CDR2: SGHRS and YFSETQ. CDR3 length: 16 amino acids. Losses at the gene ends were 4 bases for V and 2 bases for J; bases not matched to a gene: 10. DNA of the CDR3: TGCGCCAGCAGCCCAGGGGGCGGCAGAATGCAAGAGACCCAGTACTTC. Translation: CASSPGGGRMQETQYF. Based on the CDR3 plus reference TRBV5-1 and TRBJ2-5, the full variable domain is KAGVTQTPRYLIKTRGQQVTLSCSPISGHRSVSWYQQTPGQGLQFLFEYFSETQRNKGNFPGRFSGRQFSNSRSEMNVSTLELGDSALYLCASSPGGGRMQETQYFGPGTRLLVL.

The chain is built from TRBV18 and TRBJ2-3; 12 bases align to TRBD2. The ends lost 2 bases at V and 6 bases at J; junction bases unmatched: 3. The CDR3 loop spans 15 amino acids. CDR1 and CDR2 from the germline V gene are KGHSH and LQKENI. For the CDR3, the DNA is TGTGCCAGCTCACCAGCTAGCGGGGGGGCGGATACGCAGTATTTT. The encoded protein is CASSPASGGADTQYF.

The genes are TRBV7-2 and TRBJ1-2; no reliable D call. The V gene lost 5 bases and the J gene lost 4 bases, with 8 bases spanning the gap. Looked up from germline, CDR1 is SGHTA and CDR2 is FQGNSA. The CDR3 runs 12 residues. CDR3 in amino acids: CASSEVGYGYTF. The CDR3 DNA follows: TGTGCCAGCAGCGAGGTCGGCTATGGCTACACCTTC.

The chain has TRBV5-4 and TRBJ2-7, with 9 bases identical to TRBD2. After removal of 2 bases from V and 4 bases from J, the junction contained 10 bases not matched to a gene. This CDR3 has 16 residues. Germline CDR1 is SGHNT and CDR2 is YYREEE (reference sequence). CDR3 in amino acids: CASSLTGGGGMYEQYF. The CDR3 DNA sequence: TGTGCCAGCAGCTTAACCGGCGGGGGGGGGATGTACGAGCAGTACTTC. Based on the CDR3 plus reference TRBV5-4 and TRBJ2-7, the full variable domain is ETGVTQSPTHLIKTRGQQVTLRCSSQSGHNTVSWYQQALGQGPQFIFQYYREEENGRGNFPPRFSGLQFPNYSSELNVNALELDDSALYLCASSLTGGGGMYEQYFGPGTRLTVT.

On this clone: A junction boundary mismatches the germline segment, possibly from a read error. This sequence joins TRBV2 and TRBJ1-2; no definite D call. This CDR3 region has 9 residues. Germline V gene data show CDR1 as SNHLY and CDR2 as FYNNEI. CDR3 DNA: TGTGCCAGCAGTGGTGGCAACACCTTC. Translation gives CASSGGNTF.

The rearrangement joins TRBV6-4 to TRBJ2-1; the D is unclear. CDR1 and CDR2 from the germline V gene are MRHNA and SNTAGT. CDR3 length: 14 amino acids. V shed 0 bases and J shed 5 bases, with 8 bases lying between them. CDR3 nucleotide sequence: TGTGCCAGCAGTGACTCGGGCAGAAACAATGAGCAGTTCTTC. It codes for CASSDSGRNNEQFF.

J is TRBJ1-4 and V is TRBV27; D possibly corresponds to TRBD1 (6 bases). The V end was cut by 8 bases, the J end by 8 bases, with 21 bases between. Germline CDR1 reads MNHEY; CDR2 reads SMNVEV (reference sequence). The CDR3 has 15 amino acids. The CDR3 DNA reads TGTGCCAGCGGGTCGGGAGGGACAAGTCAGGAAAAACTGTTTTTT. This encodes CASGSGGTSQEKLFF.

V and J are TRBV28 and TRBJ1-6; D call uncertain. Looked up from germline, CDR1 is MDHEN and CDR2 is SYDVKM. Trimming stripped 4 bases from V and 3 bases from J, with 16 bases between. The CDR3 length is 17 residues. This CDR3 is CASSSLPRIGYNSPLHF. The CDR3 bases are TGTGCCAGCAGTTCACTACCTCGTATTGGCTATAATTCACCCCTCCACTTT.

V gene TRBV28 combines with J gene TRBJ1-4; TRBD1 matches 9 bases. Germline lookup yields CDR1 MDHEN and CDR2 SYDVKM. CDR3 length: 15 amino acids. J gave up 7 bases and V 4 bases, and 7 bases lay outside the gene matches. The DNA of the CDR3 is TGTGCCAGCAGTTCCCCGACAGGGGGGATTGAAAAACTGTTTTTT. This translates into CASSSPTGGIEKLFF.

This sequence joins TRBV6-5 and TRBJ1-5; tentative D call: TRBD1 (5 bases). CDR3 size: 16 residues. V gave up 0 bases and J gave up 3 bases, with 12 bases separating them. The germline V gene encodes CDR1 MNHEY and CDR2 SVGAGI. Written as DNA, the CDR3 is TGTGCCAGCAGTTACTCTGCCAGGGCGGTCAATCAGCCCCAGCATTTT. Translated: CASSYSARAVNQPQHF.

The chain is built from TRBV7-2 and TRBJ2-7; 7 nucleotides agree with TRBD1. Per the germline V gene, CDR1 is SGHTA and CDR2 is FQGNSA. V lost 5 bases and J lost 3; bases outside the gene matches: 7. CDR3 length: 14 residues. The CDR3 sequence is CASSKPGQYYEQYF. CDR3 in DNA: TGTGCCAGCAGCAAACCGGGACAGTACTACGAGCAGTACTTC.

This clone has only one observation. J is TRBJ2-1 and V is TRBV30, with a tentative D call TRBD2 (5 bases). CDR1 is GTSNPN, CDR2 SVGIG, per germline (reference sequence). Trimming removed 0 bases at V and 10 bases at J, with 16 bases between. The length of the CDR3 is 14 residues. In DNA form, the CDR3 reads TGTGCCTGGAGTGTAGGGTTGAGGGAGACAGAGCAGTTCTTC. Translation gives CAWSVGLRETEQFF.

This clone occurred a few times. This chain links TRBV7-9 with TRBJ1-6, with D unclear. The V end was cut by 1 base, the J end by 7 bases, with 11 bases between. Germline V gene lookup returns CDR1 SEHNR and CDR2 FQNEAQ (reference sequence). This CDR3 spans 15 amino acids. The CDR3 DNA reads TGTGCCAGCAGCTTAGGCCGGAGGAAGAATTCACCCCTCCACTTT. Its protein product is CASSLGRRKNSPLHF.

DNA for the CDR3: TGCGCCAGCAGCTTCTCCCCTGCCGGGGTGAATTGGGGCTACACCTTC. Translated, it gives CASSFSPAGVNWGYTF. V gene TRBV5-1 combines with J gene TRBJ1-2; D is undetermined. Germline V gene lookup returns CDR1 SGHRS and CDR2 YFSETQ. The V gene lost 2 bases and the J gene lost 8 bases, with 22 bases spanning the gap. CDR3 length: 16 amino acids. The full variable domain, its missing parts supplied by reference TRBV5-1 and TRBJ1-2, is KAGVTQTPRYLIKTRGQQVTLSCSPISGHRSVSWYQQTPGQGLQFLFEYFSETQRNKGNFPGRFSGRQFSNSRSEMNVSTLELGDSALYLCASSFSPAGVNWGYTFGSGTRLTVV.

CDR3 nucleotide sequence: TGTGCCAGCGGGGGACAGCCGGGCTATGGCTACACCTTC. Protein product: CASGGQPGYGYTF. This chain uses TRBV9 with TRBJ1-2; 7 bases are shared with TRBD1. The CDR3 runs 13 residues. Per germline, CDR1 SGDLS and CDR2 YYNGEE. The ends lost 7 bases at V and 4 bases at J; junction bases unmatched: 7.

J is TRBJ2-1 and V is TRBV2; 9 bases are shared with TRBD2. The ends lost 4 bases at V and 5 bases at J; junction bases unmatched: 6. CDR1 and CDR2 from the germline V gene are SNHLY and FYNNEI. CDR3 length: 15 residues. The DNA of the CDR3 is TGTGCCAGCAGTGTTCGTAGCGGGGGCAACAATGAGCAGTTCTTC. As protein: CASSVRSGGNNEQFF.

This chain connects TRBV19 to TRBJ2-7; TRBD2 is a possible D gene (6 bases). Germline values: CDR1 LNHDA, CDR2 SQIVND (reference sequence). This CDR3 has 15 amino acids. V lost 3 bases to trimming and J lost 2 bases, with 14 bases between them. CDR3 nucleotides: TGTGCCAGTAGTATCGGGGGAAATTTCGCCTACGAGCAGTACTTC. Translation: CASSIGGNFAYEQYF.

The genes are TRBV2 and TRBJ1-1; D not certain. CDR1 is SNHLY, CDR2 FYNNEI, per germline. The CDR3 is 11 residues long. Trimming stripped 6 bases from V and 4 bases from J, with 6 bases between. In DNA, the CDR3 is TGTGCCAGCAGGTACAGCACTGAAGCTTTCTTT. It codes for CASRYSTEAFF.

The chain employs TRBV5-1 and TRBJ2-1; a weak D match, TRBD2 (5 bases). Trimming left V 4 bases short and J 11 bases short, with 10 bases between. This CDR3 is built from 11 residues. The germline V gene has CDR1 SGHRS and CDR2 YFSETQ. CDR3 nucleotide sequence: TGCGCCAGCAGCCTGGACTTTCAGCAGTTCTTC. Amino acids: CASSLDFQQFF.

The chain uses TRBV27 and TRBJ2-7; D is ambiguous. This CDR3 contains 16 residues. Germline V gives CDR1 MNHEY, CDR2 SMNVEV (reference sequence). V was pared by 0 bases and J by 1 base, with 13 bases between. The CDR3 loop is CASSLSFPPGSYEQYF. The CDR3 region has the DNA TGTGCCAGCAGTTTATCGTTTCCCCCAGGATCCTACGAGCAGTACTTC.

This chain uses TRBV7-8 with TRBJ2-5; TRBD1 aligns across 9 bases. The CDR3 is 17 residues long. With 0 bases clipped from V and 5 bases from J, the junction kept 10 bases outside the gene matches. The germline CDR1 and CDR2 sequences are SGHVS and FQNEAQ. CDR3 sequence: CASSLAFPGQGWETQYF. Here the CDR3 DNA reads TGTGCCAGCAGCTTAGCTTTTCCGGGACAGGGCTGGGAGACCCAGTACTTC.

The rearrangement uses TRBV6-1 and TRBJ2-7, with a weak D call TRBD2 (6 bases). CDR1 is MNHNS and CDR2 is SASEGT in the germline V gene. Trimming took 8 bases from V and 0 from J, leaving 17 bases between them. CDR3 length equals 15 residues. CDR3 bases: TGTGCCAGCTCCTCGACGCAGACTAGCTCCTACGAGCAGTACTTC. Its protein is CASSSTQTSSYEQYF.

The V call is TRBV5-1, the J call TRBJ1-2; 7 positions match TRBD1. The CDR3 is 15 amino acids. From germline, CDR1 is SGHRS and CDR2 YFSETQ. Germline trimming cut 5 bases from V and 3 bases from J; bases unmatched to any gene: 10. CDR3 nucleotide sequence: TGCGCCAGCAGTTCGACAGGGATCGGGGACTATGGCTACACCTTC. The encoded protein is CASSSTGIGDYGYTF.

A few counts support this clone. This sample also contains other DNA sequences that code for the same CDR3. The chain combines TRBV7-9 with TRBJ1-6; D remains ambiguous. Germline lookup yields CDR1 SEHNR and CDR2 FQNEAQ (reference sequence). This CDR3 region has 13 residues. V was cut by 2 bases and J by 8 bases, with 7 bases left in between. CDR3 sequence reads: CASSLSADSPLHF. The CDR3 DNA sequence: TGTGCCAGCAGCTTATCTGCGGATTCACCCCTCCACTTT.

V and J are TRBV18 and TRBJ2-7; 8 bases line up with TRBD1. The CDR3 sequence is 14 residues long. After removal of 6 bases from V and 3 bases from J, the junction contained 7 bases not matched to a gene. In germline, CDR1 is KGHSH, CDR2 LQKENI. This chain's CDR3 is CASSERTGFYEQYF. The CDR3 DNA follows: TGTGCCAGCTCCGAGAGGACAGGGTTCTACGAGCAGTACTTC.